This TCR beta chain was retrieved from a study of T cell responses to AZD1222 COVID-19 vaccine. The V gene lost 6 bases and the J gene lost 2 bases, with 10 bases spanning the gap. This CDR3 comprises 14 residues. Germline V gives CDR1 LNHDA, CDR2 SQIVND (reference sequence). General study points: A mostly white British donor set with more females was recruited, and clonal diversity was possibly underestimated. An increase in Spike-specific TCR breadth and depth was observed after two AZD1222 doses. Repertoires were sampled only after the peak T cell response.

Generated by immunoSEQ multiplex PCR, the TCRdb table keeps only in-frame clones and is missing some. The table has over 150,000 clones, 85% to 90% seen once. Regarding this clone: Its antigen remains unknown.

The TCR was taken from an adult who received the AZD1222 COVID-19 vaccine. Specimen: peripheral blood, collected 28 days after the second AZD1222 dose. The chain has TRBV19 and TRBJ2-2, with D maybe TRBD2 (5 bases). The CDR3 spells CASRVSVNTGELFF. The CDR3 DNA reads as TGTGCCAGTAGGGTTAGCGTCAACACCGGGGAGCTGTTTTTT. The full variable domain, with the rest looked up from reference TRBV19 and TRBJ2-2, is DGGITQSPKYLFRKEGQNVTLSCEQNLNHDAMYWYRQDPGQGLRLIYYSQIVNDFQKGDIAEGYSVSREKKESFPLTVTSAQKNPTAFYLCASRVSVNTGELFFGEGSRLTVL.